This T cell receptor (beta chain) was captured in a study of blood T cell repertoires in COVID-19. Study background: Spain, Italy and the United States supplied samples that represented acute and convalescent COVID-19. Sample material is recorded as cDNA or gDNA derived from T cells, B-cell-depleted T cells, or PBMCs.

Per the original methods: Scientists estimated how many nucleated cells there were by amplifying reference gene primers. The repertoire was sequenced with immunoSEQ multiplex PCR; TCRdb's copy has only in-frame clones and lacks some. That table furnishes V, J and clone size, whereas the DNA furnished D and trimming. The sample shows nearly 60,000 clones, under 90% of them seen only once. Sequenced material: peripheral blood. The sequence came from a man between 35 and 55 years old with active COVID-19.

The CDR3 region has the DNA TGTGCCAGCAGCCCCAAACAGGCCTCTAGCACAGATACGCAGTATTTT. As protein: CASSPKQASSTDTQYF. The genes are TRBV11-1 and TRBJ2-3, with D possibly matching TRBD1 (5 bases). The CDR3 loop spans 16 amino acids. CDR1 is SGHAT, CDR2 FQDESV, per germline (reference sequence). The V and J ends lost 5 bases and 0 bases respectively, with 15 bases between them.